This TCR beta chain was sequenced during a study of cytomegalovirus exposure and HLA in healthy donors. Note on this clone: Other DNA sequences of this sample code for an identical CDR3.

CDR3 length equals 15 residues. From germline, CDR1 is SGDLS and CDR2 YYNGEE. V lost 0 bases to trimming and J lost 3 bases, with 10 bases between them. PCR involved 60 Vbeta and 13 Jbeta primers. Sequencing used immunoSEQ multiplex PCR; TCRdb keeps in-frame clones, though not all of them. The sample has around 160,000 clones; 78% are singletons. The clonotype originates from a man in his forties in good health and CMV-seropositive. The chain couples TRBV9 to TRBJ1-5; D might be TRBD1 (5 bases). Sequences were obtained from PBMCs. The CDR3 nucleotides read TGTGCCAGCAGCGTAGGTGAAGGGGCCAATCAGCCCCAGCATTTT. Protein sequence: CASSVGEGANQPQHF.